One and the same sample provided the 21 T cell receptor beta chains below, sequenced in a study of shared clonotypes between healthy human individuals. Profiling relied on immunoSEQ multiplex PCR, and the TCRdb table lists in-frame clones only, not all of them. The table lists approximately 650,000 clones, around 95% of them singletons. Naive CD8 populations comprised CD45RO-negative cells positively selected for CCR7, excluding terminally differentiated effector memory CD45RA+ cells. The sample was naive CD8+ T cells sorted from blood. These receptors all come from a woman between 25 and 40 years old in good health.

This chain connects TRBV5-6 to TRBJ1-1, with D perhaps matching TRBD1 (6 bases). V was cut by 6 bases and J by 6 bases, with 15 bases left in between. CDR1 and CDR2 from the germline V gene are SGHDT and YYEEEE. The CDR3 runs 13 residues. In DNA, the CDR3 is TGTGCCAGCACCCCGGGGGGCCTCGCTGAAGCTTTCTTT. Its protein is CASTPGGLAEAFF.

The genes are TRBV7-6 and TRBJ1-3, with unresolved D. Germline CDR1 SGHVS, CDR2 FNYEAQ. The CDR3 is 15 residues long. V was clipped by 2 bases and J by 4 bases, with 12 bases between them. The CDR3 sequence is CASSLYASSGNTIYF. In DNA, the CDR3 is TGTGCCAGCAGCTTATATGCCAGCTCCGGAAACACCATATATTTT.

The chain uses TRBV27 and TRBJ2-1; D call uncertain. V shed 7 bases and J shed 2 bases, with 12 bases lying between them. Germline V gene sequence: CDR1 MNHEY, CDR2 SMNVEV (reference sequence). This CDR3 spans 14 amino acids. The CDR3 DNA reads as TGTGCCAGCACCTTCCGAGGTCCCTACAATGAGCAGTTCTTC. As protein: CASTFRGPYNEQFF.

The rearrangement uses TRBV28 and TRBJ1-2; perhaps TRBD1 as D (5 bases). The CDR3 covers 16 residues. The germline V gene has CDR1 MDHEN and CDR2 SYDVKM. Trimming pared 1 base from V and 4 bases from J, leaving 16 bases between. In DNA, the CDR3 is TGTGCCAGCAGTTTATTCCCAGCAGGGCAAGGCTATGGCTACACCTTC. Translating gives CASSLFPAGQGYGYTF.

This rearrangement joins TRBV6-9 to TRBJ1-5, with 7 bases lining up with TRBD1. CDR1 is MNHGY and CDR2 is SVAAGI in the germline V gene. The ends lost 4 bases at V and 4 bases at J; junction bases unmatched: 16. This CDR3 contains 18 residues. Written as DNA, the CDR3 is TGTGCCAGCAGTTCCGTTAGGACGGATCAGGGGGGAAATCAGCCCCAGCATTTT. This translates into CASSSVRTDQGGNQPQHF.

The chain links TRBV28 to TRBJ1-1; D gene unclear. From germline, CDR1 is MDHEN and CDR2 SYDVKM. The germline V and J ends were trimmed by 5 bases and 1 base, with 20 bases remaining between them. CDR3 size: 17 residues. CDR3 in DNA: TGTGCCAGCAGTCCCCCGAGCTACGTGATCGGGAACACTGAAGCTTTCTTT. Its translation: CASSPPSYVIGNTEAFF.

This clone was seen a single time. The chain carries TRBV7-9 and TRBJ2-7, with D possibly matching TRBD2 (6 bases). The V and J ends lost 5 bases and 5 bases respectively, with 13 bases between them. This CDR3 has 13 amino acids. Germline lookup yields CDR1 SEHNR and CDR2 FQNEAQ (reference sequence). The CDR3 sequence: CASSPPAGHEQYF. The CDR3 DNA reads as TGTGCCAGCAGCCCGCCAGCGGGCCACGAGCAGTACTTC. Supplemented by reference TRBV7-9 and TRBJ2-7, the full variable domain reads DTGVSQNPRHKITKRGQNVTFRCDPISEHNRLYWYRQTLGQGPEFLTYFQNEAQLEKSRLLSDRFSAERPKGSFSTLEIQRTEQGDSAMYLCASSPPAGHEQYFGPGTRLTVT.

This sequence joins TRBV11-2 and TRBJ1-2; a possible D gene is TRBD1 (5 bases). The CDR3 is 15 amino acids. Germline V lookup: CDR1 SGHAT, CDR2 FQNNGV. The V end lost 0 bases, the J end lost 4 bases, and 12 bases lay between the germline ends. The CDR3 spells CASSLEVRGGYGYTF. CDR3 nucleotides: TGTGCCAGCAGCTTAGAAGTACGGGGCGGCTATGGCTACACCTTC.

This clone was counted once. The V call is TRBV15, the J call TRBJ2-1, with 12 bases fitting TRBD2. Germline CDR1 and CDR2: LNHNV and YYDKDF (reference sequence). This CDR3 region has 18 residues. The ends lost 3 bases at V and 8 bases at J; junction bases unmatched: 14. CDR3 bases: TGTGCCACCAGCAGGGGACTAGCGGGCGCTCTCCGTGGCGATGAGCAGTTCTTC. Residues: CATSRGLAGALRGDEQFF.

The chain carries TRBV7-9 and TRBJ2-5, with a weak D call TRBD1 (7 bases). Trimming shortened V by 5 bases and J by 3 bases, and 19 bases separated the two germline ends. Germline CDR1 SEHNR, CDR2 FQNEAQ (reference sequence). This CDR3 comprises 16 residues. In DNA, the CDR3 is TGTGCCAGCAGCCTGGGGGGTCGGGACAGAGAAGAGACCCAGTACTTC. It codes for CASSLGGRDREETQYF.

The CDR3, as DNA: TGTGCCAGCAGCTTGGGGGGCTTTGGCGTGGATACGCAGTATTTT. Encoded protein: CASSLGGFGVDTQYF. The chain combines TRBV7-9 with TRBJ2-3; D is perhaps TRBD1 or TRBD2 (6 bases each). CDR3 length: 15 residues. V shed 3 bases and J shed 6 bases, with 16 bases lying between them. Germline CDR1 and CDR2: SEHNR and FQNEAQ (reference sequence). Variable domain in full (rest from reference TRBV7-9 and TRBJ2-3): DTGVSQNPRHKITKRGQNVTFRCDPISEHNRLYWYRQTLGQGPEFLTYFQNEAQLEKSRLLSDRFSAERPKGSFSTLEIQRTEQGDSAMYLCASSLGGFGVDTQYFGPGTRLTVL.

The chain carries TRBV30 and TRBJ1-4; 9 bases match TRBD1. The CDR3 has 14 residues. Trimming cost V 1 base and J 6 bases; bases outside gene matches: 3. Germline CDR1 GTSNPN, CDR2 SVGIG (reference sequence). The CDR3 loop is CAWSDTGGYEKLFF. The CDR3 bases are TGTGCCTGGAGTGACACAGGGGGCTATGAAAAACTGTTTTTT.

CDR3 region: CASSQSPSTSETSGCTDTQYF. The CDR3, as DNA: TGCGCCAGCAGTCAATCCCCCTCGACTAGCGAAACGTCGGGTTGCACAGATACGCAGTATTTT. The chain couples TRBV23-1 to TRBJ2-3, with 8 bases aligning to TRBD2. TRBV23-1 has ORF status, its function being uncertain. This CDR3 has 21 residues. The junction had 18 bases not matched to a gene; V was cut back by 0 bases and J by 1 base.

J is TRBJ2-7 and V is TRBV15; D unclear. V was pared by 7 bases and J by 9 bases, with 7 bases between. CDR3 length: 9 residues. Germline V gene sequence: CDR1 LNHNV, CDR2 YYDKDF (reference sequence). The CDR3 DNA is TGTGCCACCACCCCGGGGCAGTACTTC. Amino acids: CATTPGQYF.

The J gene is TRBJ1-1, the V gene TRBV6-6; 7 bases line up with TRBD1. V trimming: 5 bases; J trimming: 6 bases; junction bases outside the gene matches: 9. CDR1 and CDR2 from the germline V gene are MNHNY and SVGAGI (reference sequence). The CDR3 consists of 14 residues. The CDR3: CASSTRQGGPEAFF. The CDR3 coding sequence is TGTGCCAGCAGTACCAGACAGGGAGGACCTGAAGCTTTCTTT.

The J gene is TRBJ2-1, the V gene TRBV4-1; 11 bases are a match to TRBD2. Germline V gene data show CDR1 as MGHRA and CDR2 as YSYEKL. This CDR3 region has 16 residues. V lost 5 bases and J lost 0; bases outside the gene matches: 3. CDR3 sequence (DNA): TGCGCCAGCAGCGCTACTAGCGGGGGCTCCTACAATGAGCAGTTCTTC. Amino acid sequence: CASSATSGGSYNEQFF.

The chain uses TRBV28 and TRBJ2-5; D is ambiguous. Looked up from germline, CDR1 is MDHEN and CDR2 is SYDVKM. Trimming took 1 base from V and 2 from J, leaving 8 bases between them. This CDR3 spans 14 amino acids. The CDR3 is CASSLSEAQETQYF. The CDR3 nucleotides are TGTGCCAGCAGTTTATCTGAAGCACAAGAGACCCAGTACTTC.

The J gene is TRBJ1-2, the V gene TRBV28; a weak D match, TRBD1 (6 bases). CDR3 size: 19 residues. Germline-derived CDR1 and CDR2 are MDHEN and SYDVKM. V was cut by 4 bases and J by 2 bases, with 26 bases left in between. The CDR3 DNA reads TGTGCCAGCAGTTCCATAACACACCGCTCTACAGGGACGAACTATGGCTACACCTTC. Its translation: CASSSITHRSTGTNYGYTF.

With respect to this clone: This sample also contains other DNA sequences that code for the same CDR3. The gene calls are TRBV28 and TRBJ2-3; D is unclear. The CDR3 is 12 amino acids. Germline CDR1 reads MDHEN; CDR2 reads SYDVKM. The V end was cut by 6 bases, the J end by 2 bases, with 6 bases between. The CDR3 is CASSPDTDTQYF. The CDR3 DNA reads TGTGCCAGCAGCCCAGACACAGATACGCAGTATTTT.

This clone was recorded once. An end of the junction differs from the germline gene, which may be a read error. The chain has TRBV5-1 and TRBJ2-7; TRBD1 matches 9 bases. Germline lookup yields CDR1 SGHRS and CDR2 YFSETQ. The CDR3 is made up of 14 amino acids. The CDR3: CASSFHRGPYKQYF. The CDR3 nucleotides are TGCGCCAGCAGCTTTCACAGGGGGCCCTACAAGCAGTACTTC.

The V gene is TRBV11-2, the J gene TRBJ2-1; the match to TRBD2 covers 9 bases. V lost 6 bases and J lost 6; bases outside the gene matches: 9. The germline V gene encodes CDR1 SGHAT and CDR2 FQNNGV. The CDR3 contains 15 residues. In nucleotides, the CDR3 is TGTGCCAGCAGTTTCTTTAGCGGGGGTGGCAATGAGCAGTTCTTC. Translated, it gives CASSFFSGGGNEQFF. Full variable domain (rest looked up from reference TRBV11-2 and TRBJ2-1): EAGVAQSPRYKIIEKRQSVAFWCNPISGHATLYWYQQILGQGPKLLIQFQNNGVVDDSQLPKDRFSAERLKGVDSTLKIQPAKLEDSAVYLCASSFFSGGGNEQFFGPGTRLTVL.